This T cell receptor (beta chain) was captured by sequencing in a study of blood T cell repertoires in COVID-19. Trimming took 1 base from V and 5 from J, leaving 17 bases between them. The CDR3 has 16 amino acids. The germline V gene has CDR1 MGHRA and CDR2 YSYEKL. The data were produced by immunoSEQ multiplex PCR, yet TCRdb's version contains in-frame clones alone and is incomplete. Altogether almost 250,000 clones are present, about 89% being singletons, with the ten largest covering under 2%. The receptor was isolated from a woman aged 55-70 years who had recovered from COVID-19. Sequencing used peripheral blood. V usage is TRBV4-1 and J usage is TRBJ2-5, with a tentative D call TRBD1 (6 bases). This chain's CDR3 is CASSQGAGAPRETQYF. CDR3 DNA sequence: TGCGCCAGCAGCCAAGGGGCAGGGGCCCCCCGGGAGACCCAGTACTTC.